Listed here are 4 T cell receptor beta chains from one sample, sequenced in a study of T cells in Graves' hyperthyroidism and ophthalmopathy. TCR beta CDR3 region amplification was performed from RNA transcripts. Initially, a first-round RT-PCR of the TCR CDR3 employed the HTBI primer set. One entry per CDR3 protein results from TCRdb running MiXCR on the multiplex PCR reads. The repertoire holds hundreds of thousands of distinct CDR3 sequences, with approximately 15% as singletons. Sequencing was performed on blood. The source is a young woman with Graves' hyperthyroidism.

The chain carries TRBV19 and TRBJ1-6, with unresolved D. Trimming left V 8 bases short and J 11 bases short, with 25 bases between. Germline-derived CDR1 and CDR2 are LNHDA and SQIVND (reference sequence). This CDR3 has 16 residues. The CDR3 DNA sequence: TGTGCCAGTCAGATACGGGGTATAGGTGCCTTGGCACCCCTCCACTTT. It yields the protein CASQIRGIGALAPLHF.

The chain has TRBV5-4 and TRBJ1-1, with D unclear. This CDR3 has 13 amino acids. Trimming took off 1 base at V and 6 bases at J, with 10 bases between the two ends. Per germline, CDR1 SGHNT and CDR2 YYREEE (reference sequence). CDR3 DNA sequence: TGTGCCAGCAGCTTGCCTCCCGGTTCTGAAGCTTTCTTT. Translated, it gives CASSLPPGSEAFF.

The CDR3 nucleotides are TGTGCCAGCAGCGAACAAGGGACAGGAGCTAGCACAGATACGCAGTATTTT. Translated, it gives CASSEQGTGASTDTQYF. V and J are TRBV7-9 and TRBJ2-3; 8 bases are shared with TRBD1. V shed 5 bases and J 0 bases; nucleotides not matched to a gene: 10. This CDR3 comprises 17 residues. Germline V gene data show CDR1 as SEHNR and CDR2 as FQNEAQ (reference sequence).

This clonotype was recorded at least ten times. The chain has TRBV7-9 and TRBJ2-5; no clear D gene. CDR1 is SEHNR and CDR2 is FQNEAQ in the germline V gene (reference sequence). The CDR3 totals 14 residues. Trimming pared 6 bases from V and 5 bases from J, leaving 16 bases between. The CDR3 sequence: CASRSKVLGETQYF. The CDR3 bases are TGTGCCAGCAGGTCCAAGGTCTTAGGGGAGACCCAGTACTTC.